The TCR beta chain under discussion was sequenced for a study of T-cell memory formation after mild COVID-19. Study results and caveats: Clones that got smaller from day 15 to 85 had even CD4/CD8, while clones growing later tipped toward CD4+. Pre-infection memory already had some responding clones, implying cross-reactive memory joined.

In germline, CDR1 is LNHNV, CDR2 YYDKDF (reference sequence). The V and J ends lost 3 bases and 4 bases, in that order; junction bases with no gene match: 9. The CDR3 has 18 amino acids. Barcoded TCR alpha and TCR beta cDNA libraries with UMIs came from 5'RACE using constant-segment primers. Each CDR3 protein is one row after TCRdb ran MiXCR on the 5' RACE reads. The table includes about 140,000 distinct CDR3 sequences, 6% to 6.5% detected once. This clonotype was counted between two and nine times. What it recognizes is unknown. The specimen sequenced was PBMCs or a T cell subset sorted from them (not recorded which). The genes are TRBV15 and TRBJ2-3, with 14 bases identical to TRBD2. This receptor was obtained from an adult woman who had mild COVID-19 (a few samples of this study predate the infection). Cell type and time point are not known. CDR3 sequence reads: CATSRQATSGGASDTQYF. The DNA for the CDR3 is TGTGCCACCAGCAGGCAGGCGACTAGCGGGGGGGCGTCAGATACGCAGTATTTT. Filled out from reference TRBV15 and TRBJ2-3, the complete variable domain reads DAMVIQNPRYQVTQFGKPVTLSCSQTLNHNVMYWYQQKSSQAPKLLFHYYDKDFNNEADTPDNFQSRRPNTSFCFLDIRSPGLGDTAMYLCATSRQATSGGASDTQYFGPGTRLTVL.